The present TCR beta chain was sequenced within a study of shared clonotypes between healthy human individuals. Template for every sorted-subset replicate PCR totaled about 0.2 ug DNA, approximately 30,000 T cell genomes. TCRdb's copy holds only in-frame clones and misses some; the assay was immunoSEQ multiplex PCR. This sample has approximately 530,000 clones, with about 96% found just once. The sequencing input was naive CD4+ T cells sorted from blood. Subset: CD45RA+ positively selected. The clonotype originates from a woman aged 25 to 39 in good health.

CDR3 sequence (DNA): TGTGCCAGCTCAAGCCCCGAAGGGCCCTCTCGGAATGAGCAGTTCTTC. Its translation: CASSSPEGPSRNEQFF. This rearrangement joins TRBV18 to TRBJ2-1; no clear D. From germline, CDR1 is KGHSH and CDR2 LQKENI. The CDR3 loop spans 16 amino acids. V was cut by 5 bases and J by 7 bases, with 21 bases left in between.